The T cell receptor beta chain under discussion was sequenced for a study of shared clonotypes between healthy human individuals. Study at large: A couple of female and three male donors aged 18 to 49 were enrolled. Study-level findings and limits: Estimated clonotype richness was generally higher in naive than memory subsets. Among non-shared clonotypes, generation probabilities were lower than among those shared by all four donors.

Methods used by the authors: Quality scores were absent from the junction-only immunoSEQ sequences, so filtering differed. Profiling relied on immunoSEQ multiplex PCR, and the TCRdb table lists in-frame clones only, not all of them. The DNA gave D and trimming, while V, J and clone size come from that table. Here the sample spans about 2.4 million clones, roughly 93% being singletons. On this clone: Its target is not known.

The germline V gene encodes CDR1 LNHNV and CDR2 YYDKDF (reference sequence). This CDR3 region has 14 residues. V was trimmed by 1 base and J by 4 bases, leaving 11 bases between them. This sequence joins TRBV15 and TRBJ2-7; unclear D gene. The sequenced sample was naive CD4+ T cells from PBMCs. This sample's subset: CD45RA+ positively selected. The sequence was obtained from a man aged 18 to 35 in good health. Some clones in this sample may be carry-over from other donors' samples. The CDR3 DNA is TGTGCCACCAGCAGAGCTTGGGGTGGTTACGAGCAGTACTTC. Amino acid sequence: CATSRAWGGYEQYF.